This T cell receptor beta chain was observed in a study of T cell responses to AZD1222 COVID-19 vaccine. Study-wide points: Vaccine-related CD4 TCRs covered spike, predominating at 160-218 and 743-854.

Some second doses came at about 4 weeks and others at about 12 weeks; these were pooled. CDR3 length equals 15 residues. The V and J ends lost 4 bases and 0 bases respectively, with 11 bases between them. In germline, CDR1 is SGDLS, CDR2 YYNGEE. Clones were sequenced by immunoSEQ multiplex PCR, and TCRdb holds only the in-frame ones, with some missing. Counted here are about 130,000 clones, more than 75% occurring once; the ten biggest clones make up about 1%. On this clone: Its antigen is unknown.

This sequence joins TRBV9 and TRBJ1-3; tentative D call: TRBD1 (5 bases). This material consisted of peripheral blood, taken 28 days after the second AZD1222 dose. This TCR was recovered from an adult who received the AZD1222 COVID-19 vaccine. For the CDR3, the DNA is TGTGCCAGCAGCCCGGGACGGGACTCTGGAAACACCATATATTTT. It codes for CASSPGRDSGNTIYF. The entire variable domain, with the rest obtained from reference TRBV9 and TRBJ1-3, is as follows: DSGVTQTPKHLITATGQRVTLRCSPRSGDLSVYWYQQSLDQGLQFLIQYYNGEERAKGNILERFSAQQFPDLHSELNLSSLELGDSALYFCASSPGRDSGNTIYFGEGSWLTVV.